This T cell receptor (beta chain) stems from a study of Ad26.COV2.S vaccination and SARS-CoV-2 variants. Across the study: The authors gave Ad26.COV2.S intramuscularly, either once or twice 56 days apart. General study points: Vaccine recipients had higher spike-specific TCR breadth than placebo recipients.

A note on this clone: Antigen unknown.

Described treatment: roughly 20 received Ad26.COV2.S at low or high dose, single or two shots; several received placebo; per-sample allocation not given. The study sampled participants on day 63 after the first vaccine or placebo injection. Repertoires were generated with immunoSEQ multiplex PCR, while TCRdb's copy carries only in-frame clones and drops some. In the table there are about 430,000 clones, more than 80% of which are singletons. The CDR3 is 15 residues long. The V gene's germline CDR1 is MNHEY and CDR2 SMNVEV (reference sequence). Trimming left V 2 bases short and J 1 base short, with 11 bases between.

V usage is TRBV27 and J usage is TRBJ1-1, with no clear D. The sample in question was peripheral blood, obtained in a trial of Ad26.COV2.S vaccine versus placebo. The receptor comes from a person between 18 and 60 years old who received the Ad26.COV2.S COVID-19 vaccine or a placebo. CDR3 in amino acids: CASSLMGKGNTEAFF. The DNA for the CDR3 is TGTGCCAGCAGTTTAATGGGAAAAGGGAACACTGAAGCTTTCTTT.